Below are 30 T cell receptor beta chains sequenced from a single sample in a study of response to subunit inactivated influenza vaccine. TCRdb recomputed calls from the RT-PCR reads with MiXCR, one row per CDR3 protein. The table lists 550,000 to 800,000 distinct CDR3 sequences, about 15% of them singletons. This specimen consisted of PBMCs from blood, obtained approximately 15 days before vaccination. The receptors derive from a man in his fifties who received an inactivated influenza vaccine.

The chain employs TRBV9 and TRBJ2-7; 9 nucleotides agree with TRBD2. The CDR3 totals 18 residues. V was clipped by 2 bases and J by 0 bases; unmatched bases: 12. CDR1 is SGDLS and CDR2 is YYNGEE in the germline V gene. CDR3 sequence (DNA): TGTGCCAGCAGCGTGGGCTCCGGCGGGAGGGTAGACTCCTACGAGCAGTACTTC. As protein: CASSVGSGGRVDSYEQYF.

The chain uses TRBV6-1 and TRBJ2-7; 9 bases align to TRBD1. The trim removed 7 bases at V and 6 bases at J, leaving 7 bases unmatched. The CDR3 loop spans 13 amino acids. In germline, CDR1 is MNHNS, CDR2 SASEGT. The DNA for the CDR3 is TGTGCCAGCAAAATGGGACAGGGACGCGAGCAGTACTTC. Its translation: CASKMGQGREQYF.

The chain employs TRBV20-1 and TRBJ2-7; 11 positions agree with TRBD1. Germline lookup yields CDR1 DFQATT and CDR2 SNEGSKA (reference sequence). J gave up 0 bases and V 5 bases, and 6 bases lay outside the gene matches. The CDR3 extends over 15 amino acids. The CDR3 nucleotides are TGCAGTGCTCGGGCCGGGACAGGGGGCTCCTACGAGCAGTACTTC. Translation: CSARAGTGGSYEQYF.

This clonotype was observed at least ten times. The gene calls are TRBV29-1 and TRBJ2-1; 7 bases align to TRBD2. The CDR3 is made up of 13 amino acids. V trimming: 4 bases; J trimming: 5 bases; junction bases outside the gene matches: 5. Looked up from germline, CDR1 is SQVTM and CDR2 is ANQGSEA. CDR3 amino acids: CSVGGRANNEQFF. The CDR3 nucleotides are TGCAGCGTTGGTGGGAGGGCCAACAATGAGCAGTTCTTC.

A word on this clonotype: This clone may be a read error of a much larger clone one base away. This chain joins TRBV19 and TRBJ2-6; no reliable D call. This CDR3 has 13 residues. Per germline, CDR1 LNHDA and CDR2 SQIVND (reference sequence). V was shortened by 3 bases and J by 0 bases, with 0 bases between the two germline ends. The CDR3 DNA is TGTGCCAGTAGTATCTCTGGGGCCAACGTCCTGACTTTC. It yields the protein CASSISGANVLTF.

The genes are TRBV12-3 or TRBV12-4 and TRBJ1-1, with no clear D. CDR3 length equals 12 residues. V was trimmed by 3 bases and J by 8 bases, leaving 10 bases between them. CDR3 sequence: CASSFPLGEAFF. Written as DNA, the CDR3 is TGTGCCAGCAGTTTTCCCCTGGGAGAAGCTTTCTTT.

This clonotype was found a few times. CDR3 sequence (DNA): TGCAGTGCTAGAGATAGCGCAGCCCCACCAACTAATGAAAAACTGTTTTTT. Encoded protein: CSARDSAAPPTNEKLFF. The chain combines TRBV20-1 with TRBJ1-4, with D unclear. In germline, CDR1 is DFQATT, CDR2 SNEGSKA (reference sequence). The ends were cut back, 0 bases at V and 0 bases at J, with 14 bases in the middle. This CDR3 spans 17 amino acids.

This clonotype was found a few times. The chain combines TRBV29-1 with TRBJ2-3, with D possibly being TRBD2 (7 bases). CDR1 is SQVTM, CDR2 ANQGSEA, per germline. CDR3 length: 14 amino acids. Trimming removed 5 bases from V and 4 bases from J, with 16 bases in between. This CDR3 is CSVYVGGTPDTQYF. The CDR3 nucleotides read TGCAGCGTTTACGTCGGGGGGACACCAGATACGCAGTATTTT.

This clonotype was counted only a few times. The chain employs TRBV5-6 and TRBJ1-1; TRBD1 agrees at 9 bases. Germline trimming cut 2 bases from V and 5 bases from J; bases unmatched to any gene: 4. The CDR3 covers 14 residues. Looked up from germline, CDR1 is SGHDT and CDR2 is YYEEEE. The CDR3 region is CASSFTGGATEAFF. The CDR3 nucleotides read TGTGCCAGCAGCTTCACAGGGGGCGCGACTGAAGCTTTCTTT.

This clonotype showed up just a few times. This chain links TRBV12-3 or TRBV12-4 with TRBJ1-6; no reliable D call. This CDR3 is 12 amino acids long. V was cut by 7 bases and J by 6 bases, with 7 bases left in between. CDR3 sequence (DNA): TGTGCCAGCACCAGCGCTAATTCACCCCTCCACTTT. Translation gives CASTSANSPLHF.

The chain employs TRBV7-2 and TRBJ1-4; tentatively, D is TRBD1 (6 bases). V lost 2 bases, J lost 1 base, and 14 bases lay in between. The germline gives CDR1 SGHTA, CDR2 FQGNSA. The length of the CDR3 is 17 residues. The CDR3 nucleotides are TGTGCCAGCAGCTTACTTTTCAGGGGTGGAACTAATGAAAAACTGTTTTTT. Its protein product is CASSLLFRGGTNEKLFF. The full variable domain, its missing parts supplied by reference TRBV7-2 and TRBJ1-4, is GAGVSQSPSNKVTEKGKDVELRCDPISGHTALYWYRQSLGQGLEFLIYFQGNSAPDKSGLPSDRFSAERTGGSVSTLTIQRTQQEDSAVYLCASSLLFRGGTNEKLFFGSGTQLSVL.

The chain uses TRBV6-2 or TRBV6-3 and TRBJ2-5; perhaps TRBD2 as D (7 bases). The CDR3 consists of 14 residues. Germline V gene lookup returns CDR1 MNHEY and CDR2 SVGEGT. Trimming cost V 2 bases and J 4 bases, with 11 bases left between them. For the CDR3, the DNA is TGTGCCAGCAGTTACGGCGCGGGGGCAGAGACCCAGTACTTC. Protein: CASSYGAGAETQYF.

Written as DNA, the CDR3 is TGTGCCAGCAGCCCATCCCGGGCCGGGGAGCTGTTTTTT. Translation: CASSPSRAGELFF. The J gene is TRBJ2-2, the V gene TRBV27; D unresolved. Germline CDR1 MNHEY, CDR2 SMNVEV (reference sequence). The CDR3 is made up of 13 amino acids. V was clipped by 6 bases and J by 6 bases, with 11 bases between them.

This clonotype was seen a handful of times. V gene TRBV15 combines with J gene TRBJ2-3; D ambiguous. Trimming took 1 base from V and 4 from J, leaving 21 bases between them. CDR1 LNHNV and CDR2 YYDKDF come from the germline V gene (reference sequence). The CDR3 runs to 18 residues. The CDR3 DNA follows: TGTGCCACCAGCAGAGGAAGCACTATAAGCGTGGGGTCAGATACGCAGTATTTT. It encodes CATSRGSTISVGSDTQYF.

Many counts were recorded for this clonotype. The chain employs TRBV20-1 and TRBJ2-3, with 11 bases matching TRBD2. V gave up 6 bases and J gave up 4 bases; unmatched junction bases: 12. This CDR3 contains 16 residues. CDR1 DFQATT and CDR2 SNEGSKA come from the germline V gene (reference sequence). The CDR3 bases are TGCAGTGCCGCTCCCGTGACTAGCGGGAAAGCAGATACGCAGTATTTT. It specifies CSAAPVTSGKADTQYF.

CDR3 sequence: CASSQESTTGSYEQYF. The CDR3 region has the DNA TGCGCCAGCAGCCAAGAATCTACGACAGGTTCCTACGAGCAGTACTTC. The V and J genes are TRBV4-1 and TRBJ2-7, with D tentatively TRBD1 (6 bases). V shed 0 bases and J shed 1 base, with 13 bases lying between them. Germline CDR1 reads MGHRA; CDR2 reads YSYEKL. This CDR3 spans 16 amino acids.

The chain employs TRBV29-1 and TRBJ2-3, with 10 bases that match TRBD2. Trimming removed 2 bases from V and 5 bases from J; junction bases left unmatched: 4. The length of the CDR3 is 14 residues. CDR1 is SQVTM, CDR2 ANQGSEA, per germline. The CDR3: CSVELAGVGDTQYF. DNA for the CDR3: TGCAGCGTTGAACTAGCGGGAGTTGGAGATACGCAGTATTTT.

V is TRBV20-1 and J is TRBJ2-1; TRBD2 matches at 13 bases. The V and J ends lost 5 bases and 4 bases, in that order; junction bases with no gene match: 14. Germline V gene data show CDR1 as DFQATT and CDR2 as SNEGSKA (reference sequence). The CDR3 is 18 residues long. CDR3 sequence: CSAHLITSGRADYNEQFF. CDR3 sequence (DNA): TGCAGTGCTCATCTTATAACTAGCGGGAGGGCGGATTACAATGAGCAGTTCTTC.

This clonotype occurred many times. CDR3 sequence: CASSYGGITEAFF. The CDR3 DNA follows: TGTGCCAGCAGTTATGGGGGGATTACTGAAGCTTTCTTT. This chain connects TRBV12-3 or TRBV12-4 to TRBJ1-1, with D maybe TRBD1 (5 bases). This CDR3 spans 13 amino acids. V was pared by 4 bases and J by 5 bases, with 11 bases between.

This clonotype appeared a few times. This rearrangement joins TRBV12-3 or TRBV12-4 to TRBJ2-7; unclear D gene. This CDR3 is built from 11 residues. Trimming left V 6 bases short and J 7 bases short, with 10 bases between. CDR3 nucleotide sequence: TGTGCCAGCAGATCAGCCGGGGAGCAGTACTTC. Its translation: CASRSAGEQYF.

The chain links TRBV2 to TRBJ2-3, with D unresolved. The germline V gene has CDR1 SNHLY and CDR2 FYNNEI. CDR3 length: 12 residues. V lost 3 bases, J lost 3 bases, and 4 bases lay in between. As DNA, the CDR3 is TGTGCCAGCAGTGACCTTACAGATACGCAGTATTTT. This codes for CASSDLTDTQYF.

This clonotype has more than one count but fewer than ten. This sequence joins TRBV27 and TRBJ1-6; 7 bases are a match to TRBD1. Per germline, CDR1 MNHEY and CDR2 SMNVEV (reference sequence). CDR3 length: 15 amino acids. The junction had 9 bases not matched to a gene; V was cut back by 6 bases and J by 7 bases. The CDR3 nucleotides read TGTGCCAGCAGAGACCCGGACAGGACGAATTCACCCCTCCACTTT. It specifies CASRDPDRTNSPLHF.

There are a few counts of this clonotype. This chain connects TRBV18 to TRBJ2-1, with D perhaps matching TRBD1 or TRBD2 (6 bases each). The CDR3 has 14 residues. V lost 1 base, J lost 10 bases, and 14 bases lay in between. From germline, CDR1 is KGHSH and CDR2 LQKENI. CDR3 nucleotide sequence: TGTGCCAGCTCACCACGGAAGGGGGGCAGGGAGCAGTTCTTC. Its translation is CASSPRKGGREQFF.

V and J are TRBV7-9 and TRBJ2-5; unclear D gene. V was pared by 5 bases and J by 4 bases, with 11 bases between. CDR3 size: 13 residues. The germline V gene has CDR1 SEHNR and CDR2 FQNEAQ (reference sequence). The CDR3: CASSETYLETQYF. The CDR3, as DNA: TGTGCCAGCAGCGAAACTTACCTAGAGACCCAGTACTTC.

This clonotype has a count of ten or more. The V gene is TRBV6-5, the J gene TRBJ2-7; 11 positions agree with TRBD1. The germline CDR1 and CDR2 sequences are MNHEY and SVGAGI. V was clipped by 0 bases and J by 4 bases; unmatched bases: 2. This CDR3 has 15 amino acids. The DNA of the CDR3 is TGTGCCAGCAGTTACTCCCGGGACAGGGGGTACGAGCAGTACTTC. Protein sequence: CASSYSRDRGYEQYF.

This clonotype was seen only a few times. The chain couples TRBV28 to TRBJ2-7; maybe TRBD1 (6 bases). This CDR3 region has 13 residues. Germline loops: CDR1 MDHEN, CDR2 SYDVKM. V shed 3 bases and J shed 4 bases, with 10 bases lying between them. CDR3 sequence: CASSFPQGYEQYF. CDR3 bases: TGTGCCAGCAGTTTTCCTCAGGGGTACGAGCAGTACTTC.

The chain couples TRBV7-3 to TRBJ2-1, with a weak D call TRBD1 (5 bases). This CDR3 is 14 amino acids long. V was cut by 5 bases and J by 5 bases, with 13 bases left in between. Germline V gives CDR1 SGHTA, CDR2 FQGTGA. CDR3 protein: CASSLGRYDNEQFF. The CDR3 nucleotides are TGTGCCAGCAGCCTGGGGCGGTACGACAATGAGCAGTTCTTC.

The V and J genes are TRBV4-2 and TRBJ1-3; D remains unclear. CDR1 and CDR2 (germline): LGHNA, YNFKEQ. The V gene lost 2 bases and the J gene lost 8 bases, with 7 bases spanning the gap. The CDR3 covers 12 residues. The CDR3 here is CASSQTGDTIYF. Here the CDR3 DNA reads TGTGCCAGCAGCCAAACGGGTGACACCATATATTTT.

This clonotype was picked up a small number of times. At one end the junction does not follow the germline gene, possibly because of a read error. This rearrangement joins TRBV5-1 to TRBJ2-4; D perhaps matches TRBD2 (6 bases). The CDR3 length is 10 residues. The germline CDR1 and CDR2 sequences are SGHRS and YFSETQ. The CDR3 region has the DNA TGCGCCAGCAGCTCGTCGTGGAGGGTCTTC. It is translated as CASSSSWRVF.

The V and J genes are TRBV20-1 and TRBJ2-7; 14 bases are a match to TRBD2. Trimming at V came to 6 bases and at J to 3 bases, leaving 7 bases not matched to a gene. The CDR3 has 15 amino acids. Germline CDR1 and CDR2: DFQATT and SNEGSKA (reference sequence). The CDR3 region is CSAVRLAGGGYEQYF. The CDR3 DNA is TGCAGTGCCGTCCGACTAGCGGGAGGGGGCTACGAGCAGTACTTC.